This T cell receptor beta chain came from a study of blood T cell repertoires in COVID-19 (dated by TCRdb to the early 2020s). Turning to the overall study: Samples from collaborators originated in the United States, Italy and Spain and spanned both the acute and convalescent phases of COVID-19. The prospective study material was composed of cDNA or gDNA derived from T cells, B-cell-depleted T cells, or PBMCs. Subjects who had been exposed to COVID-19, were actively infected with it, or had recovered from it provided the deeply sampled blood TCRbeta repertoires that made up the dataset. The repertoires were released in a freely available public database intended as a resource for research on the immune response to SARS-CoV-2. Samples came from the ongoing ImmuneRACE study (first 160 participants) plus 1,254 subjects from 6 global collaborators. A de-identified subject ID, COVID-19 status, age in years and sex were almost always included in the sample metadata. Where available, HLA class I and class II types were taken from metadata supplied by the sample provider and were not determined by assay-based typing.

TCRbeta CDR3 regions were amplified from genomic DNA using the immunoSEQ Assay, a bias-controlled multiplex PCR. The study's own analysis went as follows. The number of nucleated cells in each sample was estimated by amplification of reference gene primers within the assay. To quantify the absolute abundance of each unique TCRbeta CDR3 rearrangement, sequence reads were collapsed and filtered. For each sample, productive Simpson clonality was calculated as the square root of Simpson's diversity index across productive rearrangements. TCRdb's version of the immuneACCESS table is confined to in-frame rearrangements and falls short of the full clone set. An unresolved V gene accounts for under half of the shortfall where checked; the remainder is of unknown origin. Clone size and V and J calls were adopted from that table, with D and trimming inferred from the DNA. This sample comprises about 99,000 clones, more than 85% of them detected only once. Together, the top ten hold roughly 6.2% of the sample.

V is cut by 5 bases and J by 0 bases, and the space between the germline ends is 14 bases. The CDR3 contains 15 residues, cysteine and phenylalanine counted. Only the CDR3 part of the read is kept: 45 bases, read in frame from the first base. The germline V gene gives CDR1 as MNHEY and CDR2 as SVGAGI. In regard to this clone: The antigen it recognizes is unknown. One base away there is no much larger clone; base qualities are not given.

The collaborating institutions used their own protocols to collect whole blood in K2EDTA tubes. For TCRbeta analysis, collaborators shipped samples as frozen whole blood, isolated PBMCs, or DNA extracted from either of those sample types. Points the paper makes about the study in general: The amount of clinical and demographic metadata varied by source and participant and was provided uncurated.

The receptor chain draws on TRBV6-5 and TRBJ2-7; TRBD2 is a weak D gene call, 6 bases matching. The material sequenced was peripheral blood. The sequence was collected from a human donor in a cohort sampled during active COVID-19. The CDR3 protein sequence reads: CASSPLGDSSYEQYF. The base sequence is TGTGCCAGCAGTCCACTGGGGGACTCCTCCTACGAGCAGTACTTC.